These 2 T cell receptor beta chains were sequenced from one sample in a study of CD4+ T cells in melanoma. The assay was immunoSEQ multiplex PCR, and TCRdb's table has in-frame clones only and misses some. This table holds roughly 120,000 clones, around 92% found once. Sample: peripheral blood. These receptors were obtained from a human donor with melanoma.

The chain couples TRBV6-5 to TRBJ2-1, with TRBD1 as a possible D gene (5 bases). With 2 bases removed from V and 9 bases from J, the gap between germline ends came to 5 bases. CDR1 and CDR2 from the germline V gene are MNHEY and SVGAGI. This CDR3 spans 11 amino acids. Here the CDR3 reads CASSYQGEQFF. In DNA form, the CDR3 reads TGTGCCAGCAGTTACCAGGGTGAGCAGTTCTTC.

The gene calls are TRBV18 and TRBJ2-1, with 13 bases that match TRBD2. The CDR3 covers 17 residues. Losses at the gene ends were 6 bases for V and 0 bases for J; bases not matched to a gene: 5. Germline V gene sequence: CDR1 KGHSH, CDR2 LQKENI. CDR3 loop: CASSELAGGHSYNEQFF. The DNA of the CDR3 is TGTGCCAGCTCGGAACTAGCGGGGGGGCACTCCTACAATGAGCAGTTCTTC.